The clone carrying this TCR beta chain has a handful of counts. The antigen remains unidentified. Between the trimmed V and J ends, which lost 0 bases and 3 bases, there was a span of 12 bases. Germline CDR1 is LGHNA and CDR2 is YNFKEQ. The CDR3 consists of 15 residues. 60 Vbeta and 13 Jbeta primers were used in PCR. The repertoire was sequenced with immunoSEQ multiplex PCR; TCRdb's copy has only in-frame clones and lacks some. The sample has some 97,000 clones; 76% are singletons. The data belong to a study of cytomegalovirus exposure and HLA in healthy donors. Whole-study findings and limits: Sequencing artifact likely explains a cluster of highly shared sequence variants.

Sequencing was done on a sample of PBMCs. The source of this sequence is a woman between 50 and 59 years old in good health and CMV-seropositive. This sequence joins TRBV4-2 and TRBJ2-7; D not resolved. The CDR3 spells CASSQEGLPSYEQYF. In DNA, the CDR3 is TGTGCCAGCAGCCAAGAGGGCTTACCCAGCTACGAGCAGTACTTC.